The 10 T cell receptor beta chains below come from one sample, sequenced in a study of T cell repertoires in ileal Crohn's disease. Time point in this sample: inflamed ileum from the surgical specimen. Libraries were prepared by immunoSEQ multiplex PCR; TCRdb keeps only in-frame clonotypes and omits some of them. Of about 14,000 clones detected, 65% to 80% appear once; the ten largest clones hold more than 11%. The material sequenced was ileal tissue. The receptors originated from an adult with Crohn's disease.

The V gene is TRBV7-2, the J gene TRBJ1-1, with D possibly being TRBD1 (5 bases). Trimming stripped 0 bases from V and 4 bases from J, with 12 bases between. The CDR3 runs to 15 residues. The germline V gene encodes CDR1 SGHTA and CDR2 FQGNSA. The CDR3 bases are TGTGCCAGCAGCTTAGCGCGTGGGGGAGGCACTGAAGCTTTCTTT. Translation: CASSLARGGGTEAFF. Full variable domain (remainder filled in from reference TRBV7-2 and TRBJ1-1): GAGVSQSPSNKVTEKGKDVELRCDPISGHTALYWYRQSLGQGLEFLIYFQGNSAPDKSGLPSDRFSAERTGGSVSTLTIQRTQQEDSAVYLCASSLARGGGTEAFFGQGTRLTVV.

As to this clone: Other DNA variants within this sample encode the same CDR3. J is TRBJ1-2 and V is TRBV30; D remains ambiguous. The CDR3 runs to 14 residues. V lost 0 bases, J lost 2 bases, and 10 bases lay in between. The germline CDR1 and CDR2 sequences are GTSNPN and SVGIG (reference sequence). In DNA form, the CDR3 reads TGTGCCTGGAGTGTTCTGGGCAGGAACTATGGCTACACCTTC. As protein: CAWSVLGRNYGYTF.

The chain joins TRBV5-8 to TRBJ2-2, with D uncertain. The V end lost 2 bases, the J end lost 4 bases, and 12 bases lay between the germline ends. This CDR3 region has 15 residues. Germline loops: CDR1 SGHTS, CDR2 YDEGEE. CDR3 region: CASSFGQAGTGELFF. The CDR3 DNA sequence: TGTGCCAGCAGCTTTGGGCAGGCCGGCACCGGGGAGCTGTTTTTT.

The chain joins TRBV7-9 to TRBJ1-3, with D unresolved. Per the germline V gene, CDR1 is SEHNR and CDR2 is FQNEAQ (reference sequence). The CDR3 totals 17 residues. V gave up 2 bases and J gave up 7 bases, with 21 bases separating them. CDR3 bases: TGTGCCAGCAGCTTAAACGCGATATCAGTGGAGGTCAACACCATATATTTT. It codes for CASSLNAISVEVNTIYF. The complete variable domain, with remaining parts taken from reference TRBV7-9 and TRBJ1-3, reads DTGVSQNPRHKITKRGQNVTFRCDPISEHNRLYWYRQTLGQGPEFLTYFQNEAQLEKSRLLSDRFSAERPKGSFSTLEIQRTEQGDSAMYLCASSLNAISVEVNTIYFGEGSWLTVV.

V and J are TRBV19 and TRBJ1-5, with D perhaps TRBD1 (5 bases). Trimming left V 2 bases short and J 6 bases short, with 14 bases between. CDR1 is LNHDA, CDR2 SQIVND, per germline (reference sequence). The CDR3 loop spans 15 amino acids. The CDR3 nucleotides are TGTGCCAGTAGTATACGGTGGGACGGTACTCAGCCCCAGCATTTT. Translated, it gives CASSIRWDGTQPQHF.

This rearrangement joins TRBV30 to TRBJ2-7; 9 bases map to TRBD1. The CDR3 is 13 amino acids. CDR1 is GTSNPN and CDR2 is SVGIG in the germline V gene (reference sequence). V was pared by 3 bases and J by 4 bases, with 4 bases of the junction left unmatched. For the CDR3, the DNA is TGTGCCTGGAGGGGGACAGGGCGGTACGAGCAGTACTTC. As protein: CAWRGTGRYEQYF.

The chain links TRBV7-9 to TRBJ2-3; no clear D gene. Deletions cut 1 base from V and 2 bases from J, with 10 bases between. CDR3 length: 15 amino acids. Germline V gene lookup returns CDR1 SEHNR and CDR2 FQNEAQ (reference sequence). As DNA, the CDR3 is TGTGCCAGCAGCTTAGTGTTGGACCTCACAGATACGCAGTATTTT. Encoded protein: CASSLVLDLTDTQYF.

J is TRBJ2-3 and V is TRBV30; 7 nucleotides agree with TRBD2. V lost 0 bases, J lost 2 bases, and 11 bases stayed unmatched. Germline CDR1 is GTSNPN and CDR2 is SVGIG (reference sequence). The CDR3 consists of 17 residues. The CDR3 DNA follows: TGTGCCTGGAGTGTAGTCCTTCTAGCGGAGCTCACAGATACGCAGTATTTT. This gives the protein CAWSVVLLAELTDTQYF.

The CDR3 DNA reads as TGCGCCAGCAGAGCCGGGAATAATTCACCCCTCCACTTT. It codes for CASRAGNNSPLHF. The rearrangement uses TRBV10-1 and TRBJ1-6; D remains ambiguous. V gave up 6 bases and J gave up 5 bases, with 8 bases separating them. This CDR3 spans 13 amino acids. From germline, CDR1 is WNHNN and CDR2 SYGVQD (reference sequence).

CDR3 in amino acids: CASRLYREEGYTF. The CDR3 DNA is TGTGCCAGCCGGTTATACAGGGAGGAGGGCTACACCTTC. The chain carries TRBV6-5 and TRBJ1-2, with D possibly TRBD1 on 6 matching bases. CDR1 MNHEY and CDR2 SVGAGI come from the germline V gene. This CDR3 comprises 13 residues. V lost 8 bases and J 8 bases, leaving 18 bases between the germline ends.